The 28 T cell receptor beta chains reported below all come from one sample, sequenced in a study of cytomegalovirus exposure and HLA in healthy donors. Vbeta (60) and Jbeta (13) primers were used in the PCR. The data were produced by immunoSEQ multiplex PCR, yet TCRdb's version contains in-frame clones alone and is incomplete. Counted here are 200,000 to 250,000 clones, more than 75% occurring once; the ten biggest clones make up around 1.2%. The specimen sequenced was PBMCs. These receptors were taken from a human donor in good health.

The sample holds a few counts of this clone. The rearrangement joins TRBV2 to TRBJ2-7; 13 bases fit TRBD2. The germline gives CDR1 SNHLY, CDR2 FYNNEI. This CDR3 is built from 16 residues. V shed 6 bases, J shed 13 bases, and the junction held 18 bases outside the gene matches. CDR3 coding DNA: TGTGCCAGCAGGGATGCCCCCGTGGGACTAGCGGGATTATCCTACTTC. This translates into CASRDAPVGLAGLSYF.

The rearrangement uses TRBV5-8 and TRBJ2-2, with a tentative D call TRBD2 (5 bases). CDR1 and CDR2 (germline): SGHTS, YDEGEE. Trimming pared 0 bases from V and 5 bases from J, leaving 11 bases between. The CDR3 loop spans 15 amino acids. CDR3 nucleotide sequence: TGTGCCAGCAGCTTGGAAGGGAGACGTACCGGGGAGCTGTTTTTT. Amino acid sequence: CASSLEGRRTGELFF.

This clone was counted between two and nine times. This chain uses TRBV6-5 with TRBJ2-6; D gene ambiguous. The CDR3 contains 15 residues. In germline, CDR1 is MNHEY, CDR2 SVGAGI. V was clipped by 1 base and J by 0 bases, with 4 bases between them. The CDR3 protein is CASSYFLSGANVLTF. CDR3 nucleotides: TGTGCCAGCAGTTACTTCCTCTCTGGGGCCAACGTCCTGACTTTC.

This chain connects TRBV7-2 to TRBJ2-7, with unresolved D. The V end was cut by 3 bases, the J end by 0 bases, with 12 bases between. The CDR3 covers 15 residues. Germline V gene lookup returns CDR1 SGHTA and CDR2 FQGNSA. The CDR3 here is CASSFAEVSSYEQYF. In nucleotides, the CDR3 is TGTGCCAGCAGCTTTGCTGAGGTGAGCTCCTACGAGCAGTACTTC.

The rearrangement links TRBV7-3 to TRBJ2-3; the match to TRBD1 covers 7 bases. The length of the CDR3 is 15 residues. After removal of 5 bases from V and 1 base from J, the junction contained 6 bases not matched to a gene. Germline V lookup: CDR1 SGHTA, CDR2 FQGTGA. The CDR3 DNA reads TGTGCCAGCAGCGCGAGGGACAGCCGCACAGATACGCAGTATTTT. Residues: CASSARDSRTDTQYF.

The gene calls are TRBV29-1 and TRBJ2-5; D is perhaps TRBD1 (6 bases). The end of the DNA is better explained by TRBJ2-7, so the J call may be wrong. Germline CDR1 SQVTM, CDR2 ANQGSEA. The CDR3 has 13 residues. CDR3 residues: CSVDGQGMHEQYF. The CDR3 coding sequence is TGCAGCGTTGATGGGCAGGGGATGCACGAGCAGTACTTC.

V usage is TRBV12-5 and J usage is TRBJ2-1; 15 bases match TRBD2. Germline V gene lookup returns CDR1 LGHNT and CDR2 FRNRAP. Germline trimming cut 0 bases from V and 8 bases from J; bases unmatched to any gene: 5. The CDR3 covers 17 residues. The CDR3 DNA sequence: TGTGCTAGTGGTTTGGTACGAGGACTAGCGGGAGGGGATGAGCAGTTCTTC. Encoded protein: CASGLVRGLAGGDEQFF.

J is TRBJ2-1 and V is TRBV14; 12 bases are shared with TRBD2. CDR1 and CDR2 (germline): SGHDN, FVKESK. Losses at the gene ends were 2 bases for V and 8 bases for J; bases not matched to a gene: 16. The CDR3 runs 19 residues. For the CDR3, the DNA is TGTGCCAGCAGCCAATTAACTGGAAAACGGACTAGCGGGACCTATGAGCAGTTCTTC. Translating it yields CASSQLTGKRTSGTYEQFF.

The chain couples TRBV5-8 to TRBJ2-3; possible D gene TRBD2, 5 bases. Germline V gene sequence: CDR1 SGHTS, CDR2 YDEGEE. V was shortened by 0 bases and J by 2 bases, with 7 bases between the two germline ends. There are 14 residues in the CDR3. DNA of the CDR3: TGTGCCAGCAGCTTGGGACTACTCACAGATACGCAGTATTTT. This translates into CASSLGLLTDTQYF.

This CDR3 is CASSSDRNTEAFF. The CDR3 bases are TGTGCCAGCAGTTCCGACAGAAACACTGAAGCTTTCTTT. V gene TRBV6-6 combines with J gene TRBJ1-1, with D possibly being TRBD1 (5 bases). Germline CDR1 and CDR2: MNHNY and SVGAGI (reference sequence). The CDR3 length is 13 residues. With 4 bases removed from V and 2 bases from J, the gap between germline ends came to 8 bases.

The chain has TRBV5-4 and TRBJ2-1; TRBD2 matches 8 bases. Germline CDR1 is SGHNT and CDR2 is YYREEE (reference sequence). The CDR3 is 15 amino acids. V dropped 7 bases and J dropped 6; count of bases not matched to a gene: 12. DNA for the CDR3: TGTGCCAGCTGGGCGGGAGGTTACGGGAGCAATGAGCAGTTCTTC. Translation gives CASWAGGYGSNEQFF. Full variable domain (missing parts from reference TRBV5-4 and TRBJ2-1): ETGVTQSPTHLIKTRGQQVTLRCSSQSGHNTVSWYQQALGQGPQFIFQYYREEENGRGNFPPRFSGLQFPNYSSELNVNALELDDSALYLCASWAGGYGSNEQFFGPGTRLTVL.

The V gene is TRBV2, the J gene TRBJ1-5; D possibly corresponds to TRBD1 (5 bases). V gave up 3 bases and J gave up 5 bases, with 14 bases separating them. The CDR3 sequence is 15 residues long. In germline, CDR1 is SNHLY, CDR2 FYNNEI. The DNA of the CDR3 is TGTGCCAGCAGTGAGGACAATCGCTCGTATCAGCCCCAGCATTTT. Amino acid sequence: CASSEDNRSYQPQHF.

V is TRBV7-9 and J is TRBJ2-2; 14 bases line up with TRBD2. Looked up from germline, CDR1 is SEHNR and CDR2 is FQNEAQ (reference sequence). The CDR3 extends over 19 amino acids. The trim removed 0 bases at V and 6 bases at J, leaving 9 bases unmatched. As DNA, the CDR3 is TGTGCCAGCAGCTTAGCCCGGGGACTAGCGGGAGTAAACGCCGGGGAGCTGTTTTTT. This codes for CASSLARGLAGVNAGELFF.

CDR3 nucleotide sequence: TGCGCCAGCAGCCCAACAGGGGGCCAACCACCCCTCCACTTT. Its translation: CASSPTGGQPPLHF. This chain connects TRBV5-1 to TRBJ1-6; 9 nucleotides agree with TRBD1. Trimming cost V 4 bases and J 11 bases; bases outside gene matches: 7. The CDR3 totals 14 residues. CDR1 and CDR2 (germline): SGHRS, YFSETQ.

Points on this clone: The sample has other DNA sequences that encode this CDR3 too. V usage is TRBV9 and J usage is TRBJ2-7; D might be TRBD2 (5 bases). From germline, CDR1 is SGDLS and CDR2 YYNGEE. Trimming removed 7 bases from V and 0 bases from J, with 14 bases in between. This CDR3 region has 14 residues. Here the CDR3 reads CASAAGLHSYEQYF. CDR3 DNA sequence: TGTGCCAGCGCCGCGGGCCTCCACTCCTACGAGCAGTACTTC.

This sequence joins TRBV2 and TRBJ2-1; 8 bases fit TRBD2. This CDR3 is 15 amino acids long. The J segment lost 7 bases and the V segment lost 6 bases, leaving 11 bases of the junction unmatched. The V gene's germline CDR1 is SNHLY and CDR2 FYNNEI. CDR3 DNA sequence: TGTGCCAGCAGGCCATTTAGCGGGAAGGGGAATGAGCAGTTCTTC. It is translated as CASRPFSGKGNEQFF. Variable domain in full (rest from reference TRBV2 and TRBJ2-1): EPEVTQTPSHQVTQMGQEVILRCVPISNHLYFYWYRQILGQKVEFLVSFYNNEISEKSEIFDDQFSVERPDGSNFTLKIRSTKLEDSAMYFCASRPFSGKGNEQFFGPGTRLTVL.

V and J are TRBV6-5 and TRBJ1-5; D perhaps matches TRBD1 (5 bases). This CDR3 spans 15 amino acids. CDR1 is MNHEY, CDR2 SVGAGI, per germline. V was clipped by 0 bases and J by 1 base, with 7 bases between them. CDR3 amino acids: CASSYSSGSNQPQHF. The CDR3 bases are TGTGCCAGCAGTTACTCGTCAGGGAGCAATCAGCCCCAGCATTTT.

This chain connects TRBV7-9 to TRBJ2-3, with D possibly TRBD2 on 5 matching bases. The CDR3 consists of 14 residues. Trimming left V 5 bases short and J 3 bases short, with 12 bases between. Germline V lookup: CDR1 SEHNR, CDR2 FQNEAQ (reference sequence). CDR3 in amino acids: CASSRGQETDTQYF. CDR3 nucleotide sequence: TGTGCCAGCAGCCGAGGGCAGGAGACAGATACGCAGTATTTT.

CDR3 sequence: CASSLPVYNEQFF. The CDR3 DNA reads as TGTGCCAGCAGCTTACCCGTCTACAATGAGCAGTTCTTC. This chain links TRBV7-2 with TRBJ2-1; D gene ambiguous. This CDR3 contains 13 residues. Germline-derived CDR1 and CDR2 are SGHTA and FQGNSA. V was shortened by 2 bases and J by 3 bases, with 5 bases between the two germline ends.

The gene calls are TRBV4-2 and TRBJ2-7, with 9 bases matching TRBD2. V shed 0 bases and J 2 bases; nucleotides not matched to a gene: 2. Germline loops: CDR1 LGHNA, CDR2 YNFKEQ. This CDR3 has 15 amino acids. The CDR3 nucleotides read TGTGCCAGCAGCCAAGATAGCGGGAGTGCCTACGAGCAGTACTTC. Residues: CASSQDSGSAYEQYF.

V gene TRBV30 combines with J gene TRBJ2-7; weak D call: TRBD1 (5 bases). The V end lost 4 bases, the J end lost 1 base, and 11 bases lay between the germline ends. The V gene's germline CDR1 is GTSNPN and CDR2 SVGIG (reference sequence). The CDR3 covers 13 residues. Here the CDR3 reads CAWNRGGSYEQYF. The CDR3 DNA reads TGTGCCTGGAATAGGGGTGGTTCCTACGAGCAGTACTTC.

A single count supports this clone. The V and J genes are TRBV10-3 and TRBJ1-1; possible D gene TRBD1, 5 bases. Trimming pared 6 bases from V and 3 bases from J, leaving 11 bases between. The CDR3 is made up of 13 amino acids. The germline gives CDR1 ENHRY, CDR2 SYGVKD. The DNA of the CDR3 is TGTGCCATCAGGGGGGGGTGGGACACTGAAGCTTTCTTT. Translating it yields CAIRGGWDTEAFF.

The chain links TRBV28 to TRBJ2-5; D perhaps matches TRBD2 (6 bases). The tail of the sequence fits TRBJ2-7 better, so the J call may be wrong. Per the germline V gene, CDR1 is MDHEN and CDR2 is SYDVKM. The CDR3 runs to 14 residues. The CDR3 loop is CASSSPYGSYEQYF. The DNA of the CDR3 is TGTGCCAGCAGCTCCCCCTACGGGAGCTACGAGCAGTACTTC.

Comments on this clone: One end of the junction fails to match germline, which may point to a read error. The V and J genes are TRBV6-5 and TRBJ1-2; D remains unclear. The germline V gene encodes CDR1 MNHEY and CDR2 SVGAGI. The length of the CDR3 is 12 residues. The CDR3 reads CASSNYNQDFSF. The CDR3 coding sequence is TGTGCCAGCAGTAACTATAACCAGGATTTTTCCTTC.

This clone was observed a single time. The rearrangement uses TRBV29-1 and TRBJ2-2, with TRBD2 identical over 11 bases. Germline V gene sequence: CDR1 SQVTM, CDR2 ANQGSEA. The CDR3 loop spans 16 amino acids. With V trimmed by 6 bases and J by 1 base, 7 bases remained unmatched. The CDR3 coding sequence is TGCAGCGTCAGTCTAGGGACTAGCGGGAACACCGGGGAGCTGTTTTTT. It codes for CSVSLGTSGNTGELFF.

The chain couples TRBV6-1 to TRBJ2-1, with 10 bases matching TRBD1. V shed 5 bases and J 6 bases; nucleotides not matched to a gene: 7. Looked up from germline, CDR1 is MNHNS and CDR2 is SASEGT. This CDR3 is built from 15 residues. This chain's CDR3 is CASSLGQGVGNEQFF. DNA of the CDR3: TGTGCCAGCAGTCTCGGACAGGGGGTCGGCAATGAGCAGTTCTTC.

The rearrangement links TRBV30 to TRBJ2-1; 10 bases line up with TRBD1. V was pared by 2 bases and J by 4 bases, with 8 bases of the junction left unmatched. The CDR3 spans 16 residues. Germline V gene data show CDR1 as GTSNPN and CDR2 as SVGIG (reference sequence). CDR3 protein: CAWSRTGGGVYNEQFF. DNA for the CDR3: TGTGCCTGGAGTAGGACAGGGGGGGGCGTTTACAATGAGCAGTTCTTC.

This rearrangement joins TRBV18 to TRBJ2-5; no clear D gene. This CDR3 has 13 amino acids. Trimming took off 4 bases at V and 5 bases at J, with 11 bases between the two ends. CDR1 and CDR2 from the germline V gene are KGHSH and LQKENI. CDR3 sequence: CASSRGPRETQYF. As DNA, the CDR3 is TGTGCCAGCTCACGAGGTCCCCGGGAGACCCAGTACTTC.